This T cell receptor beta chain appears in the sequencing data of a study of identical twins. In germline, CDR1 is SNHLY, CDR2 FYNNEI. The V and J ends lost 5 bases and 3 bases, in that order; junction bases with no gene match: 8. The CDR3 loop spans 15 amino acids. TCRdb reprocessed the 5' RACE reads with MiXCR, giving one entry per CDR3 protein. The top ten clones hold around 1.6% of a sample with hundreds of thousands of distinct CDR3 sequences, roughly an eighth of them seen once. Separately, the same data were catalogued under a study of yellow fever vaccine responses in identical twins.

Sequences were obtained from PBMCs. The receptor was isolated from a woman aged 18-29 years in good health. The genes are TRBV2 and TRBJ2-7; 9 bases map to TRBD1. CDR3 sequence reads: CASSRIPGQGYEQYV. The CDR3 region has the DNA TGTGCCAGCAGTAGGATTCCGGGACAGGGCTACGAGCAGTACGTC.